A single sample gave rise to the 14 T cell receptor beta chains below, sequenced in a study of T cell changes during pregnancy in multiple sclerosis. Generated by immunoSEQ multiplex PCR, the TCRdb table keeps only in-frame clones and is missing some. The sample contains roughly 35,000 clones, about 90% of which appear only once. The specimen comprised CD8+ T cells from peripheral blood mononuclear cells, sampled after pregnancy. The source of these receptors is a female donor with multiple sclerosis, enrolled in a pregnancy study.

The chain joins TRBV9 to TRBJ1-2, with D possibly TRBD1 on 6 matching bases. The germline gives CDR1 SGDLS, CDR2 YYNGEE. This CDR3 spans 14 amino acids. V was pared by 0 bases and J by 2 bases, with 8 bases between. For the CDR3, the DNA is TGTGCCAGCAGCGTAGCGGGGGGCAACTATGGCTACACCTTC. This sequence encodes CASSVAGGNYGYTF. Complete variable domain (other parts from reference TRBV9 and TRBJ1-2): DSGVTQTPKHLITATGQRVTLRCSPRSGDLSVYWYQQSLDQGLQFLIQYYNGEERAKGNILERFSAQQFPDLHSELNLSSLELGDSALYFCASSVAGGNYGYTFGSGTRLTVV.

The rearrangement uses TRBV5-6 and TRBJ2-7, with D possibly being TRBD2 (6 bases). This CDR3 has 14 amino acids. The germline V gene has CDR1 SGHDT and CDR2 YYEEEE. Trimming cost V 3 bases and J 2 bases, with 12 bases left between them. CDR3 DNA: TGTGCCAGCAGCTCGGGGCGGGGCCCCTACGAGCAGTACTTC. As protein: CASSSGRGPYEQYF.

The chain uses TRBV14 and TRBJ2-1; 9 bases are shared with TRBD2. V was pared by 8 bases and J by 4 bases, with 6 bases of the junction left unmatched. The CDR3 contains 14 residues. Germline CDR1 reads SGHDN; CDR2 reads FVKESK. For the CDR3, the DNA is TGTGCCAGCTCTGCGGGGGGGAGATACAATGAGCAGTTCTTC. This gives the protein CASSAGGRYNEQFF.

The rearrangement uses TRBV4-3 and TRBJ1-1; D is uncertain. The CDR3 covers 14 residues. Trimming shortened V by 0 bases and J by 6 bases, and 11 bases separated the two germline ends. Germline V gene lookup returns CDR1 LGHNA and CDR2 YSLEER. The CDR3 DNA reads TGCGCCAGCAGCCAAGACCGGACTATGGCTGAAGCTTTCTTT. Its translation: CASSQDRTMAEAFF.

The chain combines TRBV7-2 with TRBJ2-1; possible D gene TRBD1, 5 bases. Trimming took off 5 bases at V and 8 bases at J, with 19 bases between the two ends. The CDR3 covers 15 residues. The germline V gene encodes CDR1 SGHTA and CDR2 FQGNSA. The CDR3 nucleotides read TGTGCCAGCAGCCCACAGGAAACGGCCTGGGATGAGCAGTTCTTC. Its translation: CASSPQETAWDEQFF.

The CDR3 DNA reads as TGTGCCTCCCAAGGAGGGGGCGGCTATGGCTACACCTTC. The encoded protein is CASQGGGGYGYTF. The J gene is TRBJ1-2, the V gene TRBV10-3, with TRBD1 identical over 7 bases. CDR3 length: 13 residues. Germline loops: CDR1 ENHRY, CDR2 SYGVKD. V trimming: 11 bases; J trimming: 4 bases; junction bases outside the gene matches: 10.

The chain carries TRBV15 and TRBJ1-2, with 9 bases identical to TRBD1. The V and J ends lost 5 bases and 13 bases, in that order; junction bases with no gene match: 8. Germline V gene lookup returns CDR1 LNHNV and CDR2 YYDKDF (reference sequence). The CDR3 runs 12 residues. The DNA for the CDR3 is TGTGCCACCAGCGCCGGGACAGGGAGATCCACCTTC. Translated, it gives CATSAGTGRSTF.

The genes are TRBV19 and TRBJ2-7; TRBD2 matches 11 bases. With 6 bases clipped from V and 0 bases from J, the junction kept 4 bases outside the gene matches. The CDR3 is 15 residues long. CDR1 is LNHDA and CDR2 is SQIVND in the germline V gene (reference sequence). As DNA, the CDR3 is TGTGCCAGTAGCCTCGGGACTAGCGGCTCCTACGAGCAGTACTTC. Its translation is CASSLGTSGSYEQYF. Together with reference TRBV19 and TRBJ2-7, the CDR3 gives the full variable domain: DGGITQSPKYLFRKEGQNVTLSCEQNLNHDAMYWYRQDPGQGLRLIYYSQIVNDFQKGDIAEGYSVSREKKESFPLTVTSAQKNPTAFYLCASSLGTSGSYEQYFGPGTRLTVT.

The chain uses TRBV27 and TRBJ1-2, with 10 nucleotides matching TRBD1. The J segment lost 6 bases and the V segment lost 3 bases, leaving 7 bases of the junction unmatched. This CDR3 contains 15 residues. The germline V gene has CDR1 MNHEY and CDR2 SMNVEV (reference sequence). This CDR3 is CASSFSPGQGNGYTF. DNA for the CDR3: TGTGCCAGCAGTTTCTCACCGGGACAGGGGAATGGCTACACCTTC.

The chain combines TRBV4-1 with TRBJ2-3; a weak D match, TRBD1 (6 bases). Germline V gene sequence: CDR1 MGHRA, CDR2 YSYEKL. Trimming cost V 4 bases and J 6 bases, with 14 bases left between them. The CDR3 runs 14 residues. CDR3 nucleotide sequence: TGCGCCAGCAGCCTTCCCGGGACACCCGATACGCAGTATTTT. Translating gives CASSLPGTPDTQYF.

This chain joins TRBV25-1 and TRBJ2-5; 7 nucleotides line up with TRBD1. With 8 bases clipped from V and 10 bases from J, the junction kept 13 bases outside the gene matches. The length of the CDR3 is 13 residues. Germline CDR1 MGHDK, CDR2 SYGVNS. CDR3 bases: TGTGCCAGCGGAAGGAGGACAGGTGAAGGCCAGTACTTC. It is translated as CASGRRTGEGQYF.

The V gene is TRBV7-6, the J gene TRBJ1-1; D is uncertain. The CDR3 consists of 13 residues. Per germline, CDR1 SGHVS and CDR2 FNYEAQ. V shed 4 bases and J shed 4 bases, with 10 bases lying between them. The CDR3, as DNA: TGTGCCAGCAGCTCACAGTTGGGCACTGAAGCTTTCTTT. Encoded protein: CASSSQLGTEAFF. Full variable domain (outside the CDR3, taken from reference TRBV7-6 and TRBJ1-1): GAGVSQSPRYKVTKRGQDVALRCDPISGHVSLYWYRQALGQGPEFLTYFNYEAQQDKSGLPNDRFSAERPEGSISTLTIQRTEQRDSAMYRCASSSQLGTEAFFGQGTRLTVV.

The V gene is TRBV4-2, the J gene TRBJ2-5; D unresolved. The V gene's germline CDR1 is LGHNA and CDR2 YNFKEQ. The CDR3 runs 17 residues. V dropped 0 bases and J dropped 0 bases, with 14 bases sitting between them. This CDR3 reads CASSQDLVEVYQETQYF. The CDR3 nucleotides read TGTGCCAGCAGCCAAGATTTAGTAGAAGTGTACCAAGAGACCCAGTACTTC.

V is TRBV9 and J is TRBJ2-2; the D is unclear. With 1 base removed from V and 1 base from J, the gap between germline ends came to 8 bases. Germline V CDR1 and CDR2: SGDLS, YYNGEE. The CDR3 loop spans 15 amino acids. The CDR3 DNA follows: TGTGCCAGCAGCGTATGGCGGCAGAACACCGGGGAGCTGTTTTTT. Its protein is CASSVWRQNTGELFF.